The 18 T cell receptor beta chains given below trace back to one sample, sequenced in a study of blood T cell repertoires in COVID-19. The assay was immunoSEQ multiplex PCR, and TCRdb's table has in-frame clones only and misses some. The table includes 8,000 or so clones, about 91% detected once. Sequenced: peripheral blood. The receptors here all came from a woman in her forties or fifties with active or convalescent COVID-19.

The CDR3 DNA sequence: TGTGCCAGCAGCTCTTTACAGGGTAACACCGGGGAGCTGTTTTTT. This translates into CASSSLQGNTGELFF. This sequence joins TRBV5-4 and TRBJ2-2; tentatively, D is TRBD1 (6 bases). The CDR3 spans 15 residues. Germline lookup yields CDR1 SGHNT and CDR2 YYREEE (reference sequence). Between the trimmed V and J ends, which lost 3 bases and 2 bases, there was a span of 11 bases.

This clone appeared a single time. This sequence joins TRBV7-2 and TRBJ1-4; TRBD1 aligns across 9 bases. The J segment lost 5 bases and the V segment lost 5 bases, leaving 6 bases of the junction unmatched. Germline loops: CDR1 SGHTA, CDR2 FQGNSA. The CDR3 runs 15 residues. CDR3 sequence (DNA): TGTGCCAGCAGCGGAGGGACAGGGAGGAATGAAAAACTGTTTTTT. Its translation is CASSGGTGRNEKLFF.

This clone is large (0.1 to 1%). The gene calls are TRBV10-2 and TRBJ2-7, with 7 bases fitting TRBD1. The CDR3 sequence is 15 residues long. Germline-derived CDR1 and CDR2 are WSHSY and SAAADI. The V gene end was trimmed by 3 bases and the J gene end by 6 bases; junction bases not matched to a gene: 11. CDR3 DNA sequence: TGCGCCAGCAGTGAAGCCACCGGGACAGTAGCCGAGCAGTACTTC. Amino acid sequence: CASSEATGTVAEQYF.

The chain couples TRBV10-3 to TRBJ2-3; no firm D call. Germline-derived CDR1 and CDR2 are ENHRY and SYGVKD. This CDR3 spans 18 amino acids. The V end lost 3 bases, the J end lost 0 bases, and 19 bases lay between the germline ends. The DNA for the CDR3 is TGTGCCATCAGTGATCTTGCGGCCCGCGCCCTTAGCACAGATACGCAGTATTTT. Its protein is CAISDLAARALSTDTQYF.

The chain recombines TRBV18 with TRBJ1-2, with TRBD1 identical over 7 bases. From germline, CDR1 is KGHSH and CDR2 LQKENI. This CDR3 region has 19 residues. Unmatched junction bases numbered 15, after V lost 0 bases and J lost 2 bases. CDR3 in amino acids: CASSPPGIRPGQLNYGYTF. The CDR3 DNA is TGTGCCAGCTCACCACCTGGGATACGCCCGGGACAGCTGAACTATGGCTACACCTTC.

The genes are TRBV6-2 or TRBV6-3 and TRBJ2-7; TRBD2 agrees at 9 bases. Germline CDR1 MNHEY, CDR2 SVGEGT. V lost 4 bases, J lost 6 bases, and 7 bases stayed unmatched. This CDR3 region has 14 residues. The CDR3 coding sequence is TGTGCCAGCAGTTTAGCGGGAGCCTTGTCCGAGCAGTACTTC. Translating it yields CASSLAGALSEQYF.

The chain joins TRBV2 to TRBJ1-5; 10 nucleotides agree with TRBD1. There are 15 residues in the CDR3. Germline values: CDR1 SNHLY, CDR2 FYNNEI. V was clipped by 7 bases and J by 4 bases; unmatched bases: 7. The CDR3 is CASTRQGAINQPQHF. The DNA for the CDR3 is TGTGCCAGCACTCGACAGGGGGCCATAAATCAGCCCCAGCATTTT. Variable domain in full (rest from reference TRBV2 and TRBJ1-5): EPEVTQTPSHQVTQMGQEVILRCVPISNHLYFYWYRQILGQKVEFLVSFYNNEISEKSEIFDDQFSVERPDGSNFTLKIRSTKLEDSAMYFCASTRQGAINQPQHFGDGTRLSIL.

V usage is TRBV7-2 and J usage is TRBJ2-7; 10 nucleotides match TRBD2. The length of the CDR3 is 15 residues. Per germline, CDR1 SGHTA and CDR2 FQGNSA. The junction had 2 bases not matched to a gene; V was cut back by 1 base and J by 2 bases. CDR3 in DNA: TGTGCCAGCAGCTTAGGAGCGGGAGGGGCCTACGAGCAGTACTTC. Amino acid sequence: CASSLGAGGAYEQYF.

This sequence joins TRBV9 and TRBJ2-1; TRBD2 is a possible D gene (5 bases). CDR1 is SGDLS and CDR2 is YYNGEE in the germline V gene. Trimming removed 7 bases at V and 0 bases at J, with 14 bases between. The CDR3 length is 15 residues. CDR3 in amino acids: CASGSGPSSYNEQFF. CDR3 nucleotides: TGTGCCAGCGGCAGCGGCCCAAGCTCCTACAATGAGCAGTTCTTC.

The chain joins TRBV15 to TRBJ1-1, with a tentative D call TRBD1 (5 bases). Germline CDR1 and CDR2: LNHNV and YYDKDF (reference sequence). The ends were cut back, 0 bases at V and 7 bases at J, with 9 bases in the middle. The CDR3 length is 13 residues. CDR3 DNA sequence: TGTGCCACCAGCAGAGATAGCAGGGTTGAAGCTTTCTTT. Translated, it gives CATSRDSRVEAFF.

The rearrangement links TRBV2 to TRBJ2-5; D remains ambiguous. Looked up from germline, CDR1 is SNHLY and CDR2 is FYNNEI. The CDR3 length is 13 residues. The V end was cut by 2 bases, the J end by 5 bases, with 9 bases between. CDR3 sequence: CASSELEMETQYF. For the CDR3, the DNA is TGTGCCAGCAGTGAACTAGAGATGGAGACCCAGTACTTC. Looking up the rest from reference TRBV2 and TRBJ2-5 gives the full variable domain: EPEVTQTPSHQVTQMGQEVILRCVPISNHLYFYWYRQILGQKVEFLVSFYNNEISEKSEIFDDQFSVERPDGSNFTLKIRSTKLEDSAMYFCASSELEMETQYFGPGTRLLVL.

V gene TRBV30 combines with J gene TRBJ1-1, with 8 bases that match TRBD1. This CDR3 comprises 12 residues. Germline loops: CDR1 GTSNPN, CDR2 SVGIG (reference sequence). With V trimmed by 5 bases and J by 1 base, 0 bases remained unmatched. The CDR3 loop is CAWGQGNTEAFF. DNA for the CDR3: TGTGCCTGGGGACAGGGGAACACTGAAGCTTTCTTT.

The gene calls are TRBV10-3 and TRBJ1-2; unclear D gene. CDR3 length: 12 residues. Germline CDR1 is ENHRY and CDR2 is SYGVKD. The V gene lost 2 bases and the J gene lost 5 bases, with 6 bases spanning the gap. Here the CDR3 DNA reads TGTGCCATCAGTGAGACAGAGTATGGCTACACCTTC. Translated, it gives CAISETEYGYTF.

CDR3 DNA: TGTGCCACTACTCCAGGGGACTATGGCTACACCTTC. This encodes CATTPGDYGYTF. The rearrangement uses TRBV10-3 and TRBJ1-2, with D perhaps TRBD1 (6 bases). The CDR3 spans 12 residues. The germline gives CDR1 ENHRY, CDR2 SYGVKD. The V end was cut by 10 bases, the J end by 3 bases, with 12 bases between.

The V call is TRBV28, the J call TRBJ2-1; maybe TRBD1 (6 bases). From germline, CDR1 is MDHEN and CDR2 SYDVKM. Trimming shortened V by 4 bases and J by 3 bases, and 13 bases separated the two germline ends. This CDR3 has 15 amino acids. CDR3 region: CASSSGTRDYNEQFF. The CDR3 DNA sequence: TGTGCCAGCAGTTCCGGGACAAGGGACTACAATGAGCAGTTCTTC. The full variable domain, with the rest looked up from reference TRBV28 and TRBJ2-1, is DVKVTQSSRYLVKRTGEKVFLECVQDMDHENMFWYRQDPGLGLRLIYFSYDVKMKEKGDIPEGYSVSREKKERFSLILESASTNQTSMYLCASSSGTRDYNEQFFGPGTRLTVL.

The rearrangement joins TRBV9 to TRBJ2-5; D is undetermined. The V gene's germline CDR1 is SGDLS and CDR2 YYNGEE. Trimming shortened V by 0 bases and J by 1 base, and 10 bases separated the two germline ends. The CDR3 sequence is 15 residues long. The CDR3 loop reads CASSVGTVLQETQYF. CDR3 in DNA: TGTGCCAGCAGCGTAGGAACAGTTCTCCAAGAGACCCAGTACTTC. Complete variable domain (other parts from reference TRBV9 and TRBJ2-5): DSGVTQTPKHLITATGQRVTLRCSPRSGDLSVYWYQQSLDQGLQFLIQYYNGEERAKGNILERFSAQQFPDLHSELNLSSLELGDSALYFCASSVGTVLQETQYFGPGTRLLVL.

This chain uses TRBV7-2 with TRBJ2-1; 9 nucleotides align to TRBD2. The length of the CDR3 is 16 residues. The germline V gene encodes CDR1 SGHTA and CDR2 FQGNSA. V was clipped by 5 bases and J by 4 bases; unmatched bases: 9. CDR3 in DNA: TGTGCCAGCAGCCAACTAGCGGGCACGATATACAATGAGCAGTTCTTC. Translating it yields CASSQLAGTIYNEQFF.

CDR3 sequence (DNA): TGTGCCAGCAGCTTCGGGACAAGATCGCCAACTAATGAAAAACTGTTTTTT. Its protein is CASSFGTRSPTNEKLFF. The chain couples TRBV7-9 to TRBJ1-4; a possible D gene is TRBD1 (6 bases). V was clipped by 3 bases and J by 0 bases, with 14 bases between them. The germline gives CDR1 SEHNR, CDR2 FQNEAQ (reference sequence). CDR3 length equals 17 residues.